This TCR beta chain originates from a study of T-cell memory formation after mild COVID-19. Study-level information: Largely, the TCR clusters proved donor specific.

For this clonotype: Its antigen is unknown.

Using its own MiXCR run on the 5' RACE reads, TCRdb lists one record per CDR3 protein. The profile shows roughly 250,000 distinct CDR3 sequences, over 15% of them singletons. Germline CDR1 and CDR2: SGHRS and YFSETQ. V trimming: 4 bases; J trimming: 6 bases; junction bases outside the gene matches: 8. CDR3 length equals 16 residues. Points from the study as a whole: Contracting clones from day 15 to 85 had balanced CD4/CD8; later expanders favoured CD4+. Memory cells collected pre-infection included some clones that later responded, suggesting cross-reactive memory joined.

This receptor was identified in a man between 18 and 35 years old who had mild COVID-19 (a few samples of this study predate the infection). Cell type and time point are not known. This sequence joins TRBV5-1 and TRBJ2-2; 11 bases agree with TRBD2. Sequencing was carried out using PBMCs or a T cell subset sorted from them (not recorded which). CDR3 bases: TGCGCCAGCAGCCTGCTCGCTAGCGGGGGGTCCGGGGAGCTGTTTTTT. It specifies CASSLLASGGSGELFF.